Below, 6 T cell receptor beta chains from the same sample are listed, as sequenced in a study of blood T cell repertoires in COVID-19. The repertoire was sequenced with immunoSEQ multiplex PCR; TCRdb's copy has only in-frame clones and lacks some. The data show about 350,000 clones, with 75% to 90% seen just once and around 7.4% held by the top ten. The sequenced sample was peripheral blood. All receptors derive from a woman in her sixties with COVID-19, enrolled during active disease.

As for this clone: The junction shows a germline mismatch at one end, possibly a read error. The DNA for the CDR3 is TGTGCCAGCAGCGAAGAACCAGCGGGGGCCCCCTACGAGCAGTACTTC. Protein: CASSEEPAGAPYEQYF. The chain is built from TRBV4-2 and TRBJ2-7; 8 bases fit TRBD2. In germline, CDR1 is LGHNA, CDR2 YNFKEQ. This CDR3 is built from 16 residues.

CDR3 sequence reads: CASSTQGGYEQYF. Written as DNA, the CDR3 is TGTGCCAGTAGTACTCAGGGAGGCTACGAGCAGTACTTC. V is TRBV19 and J is TRBJ2-7; maybe TRBD2 (6 bases). Germline V lookup: CDR1 LNHDA, CDR2 SQIVND (reference sequence). The germline V and J ends were trimmed by 4 bases and 3 bases, with 10 bases remaining between them. The CDR3 contains 13 residues.

This rearrangement joins TRBV11-3 to TRBJ2-7; D remains unclear. The CDR3 spans 13 residues. V shed 5 bases and J shed 5 bases, with 13 bases lying between them. The germline gives CDR1 SGHNT, CDR2 YENEEA. The CDR3: CASSTAQIDEQYF. The DNA for the CDR3 is TGTGCCAGCAGCACCGCACAGATCGACGAGCAGTACTTC. The variable domain in full, with the rest retrieved from reference TRBV11-3 and TRBJ2-7, is EAGVVQSPRYKIIEKKQPVAFWCNPISGHNTLYWYLQNLGQGPELLIRYENEEAVDDSQLPKDRFSAERLKGVDSTLKIQPAELGDSAVYLCASSTAQIDEQYFGPGTRLTVT.

This chain connects TRBV6-2 or TRBV6-3 to TRBJ1-2; maybe TRBD1 (6 bases). The CDR3 spans 14 residues. Trimming left V 3 bases short and J 4 bases short, with 12 bases between. The germline V gene encodes CDR1 MNHEY and CDR2 SVGEGT. The CDR3 DNA is TGTGCCAGCAGTTATACCTCAGGGGCCTATGGCTACACCTTC. Translation: CASSYTSGAYGYTF.

The chain recombines TRBV19 with TRBJ2-1, with D perhaps matching TRBD2 (6 bases). The CDR3 spans 17 residues. The V gene lost 3 bases and the J gene lost 0 bases, with 15 bases spanning the gap. The germline gives CDR1 LNHDA, CDR2 SQIVND (reference sequence). CDR3 sequence (DNA): TGTGCCAGTAGTATGAATTCGGTGGGGGGCTCCTACAATGAGCAGTTCTTC. Its translation: CASSMNSVGGSYNEQFF. The full variable domain, in which reference TRBV19 and TRBJ2-1 provide the parts outside the CDR3, is DGGITQSPKYLFRKEGQNVTLSCEQNLNHDAMYWYRQDPGQGLRLIYYSQIVNDFQKGDIAEGYSVSREKKESFPLTVTSAQKNPTAFYLCASSMNSVGGSYNEQFFGPGTRLTVL.

The chain employs TRBV7-8 and TRBJ2-7; 7 bases match TRBD1. The CDR3 loop spans 14 amino acids. With V trimmed by 0 bases and J by 5 bases, 4 bases remained unmatched. Germline V CDR1 and CDR2: SGHVS, FQNEAQ. CDR3 sequence: CASSLAPGGNEQYF. CDR3 bases: TGTGCCAGCAGCTTAGCTCCAGGGGGTAACGAGCAGTACTTC.